This T cell receptor (beta chain) comes out of a study of identical twins (dated by TCRdb to about 2016). About the investigation overall: The study deep-sequenced TCR alpha and beta repertoires from monozygotic twins, unrelated adults of various ages and cord blood to test whether fetal clonotypes persist. To rule out contamination, the twin experiments were replicated at different times with different library preparation protocols. Beyond this particular receptor, the publication reports: Compared with coincidental sharing between unrelated individuals, out-of-frame TCR alpha sequences shared between twins had an excess of sequences with low generation probability. Because the same donors could not be followed over many years, conclusions were based on cross-sectional statistical analysis. In monozygotic twins, out-of-frame TCR alpha sharing was systematically underestimated by recombination models, although the models agreed with sharing between unrelated individuals. Invariant T cells such as MAIT and iNKT could partly confound zero-insertion analyses, although diverse VJ usage argued against such confounding for most clonotypes. Abundant cord blood beta clonotypes had fewer insertions, young adult naive repertoires showed a similar but weaker trend, and memory repertoires showed no such trend. The excess sharing between twins in beta out-of-frame sequences was weaker because fewer shared sequences reduced the signal-to-noise ratio.

In the case of this clonotype: It has no known antigen specificity. No per-base quality is available; no much larger clone lies one base away.

All donors were healthy Caucasians. The germline V gene encodes CDR1 SGHTA and CDR2 FQGNSA. Taken from cysteine to phenylalanine, the CDR3 has 16 residues. The retained sequence is limited to the CDR3, 48 bases, with the frame set at the first base. Libraries were prepared through 5' RACE. Sequenced using an Illumina HiSeq 2000. A universal primer binding site was added through template switching, and the final cDNA carried a unique molecular identifier so that TCR cDNA molecules could be counted accurately. Specific primers in the conserved constant-segment region were used to synthesize first-strand cDNA for TCR alpha and beta chains. To control for contamination, every cDNA library was double barcoded, receiving both a SMART-Mk sample barcode and Illumina barcodes. TruSeq adapter sequences and Illumina sample barcodes were added in two successive PCR steps. The TCR alpha and beta cDNA libraries were sequenced on the Illumina HiSeq platform using custom primers. The study's own analysis went as follows. Raw reads were processed with MiGEC to extract unique molecular identifiers, and MiXCR was used to determine CDR3 positions. Recombination models were inferred per individual with the repgenHMM and IGoR tools using an EM algorithm. The analysis of shared clonotypes was done with the tcR package in R, with sharing normalized by the product of cloneset sizes. Out-of-frame nonproductive sequences were analyzed to study raw recombination free of thymic and clonal selection effects. TCRdb took the public reads, trimmed them with fastp at Q25, ran MiXCR for clone calling and kept in-frame beta chains. Each CDR3 protein gets just one entry, which takes the most common genes and DNA from the rows behind it. TCRdb, not the original authors, processed these V and J calls. Recorded for this sample are around 1.7 million distinct CDR3 sequences; about 31% of them occurred a single time. Over 0.25% of the sample is taken by the ten largest.

Sequences were obtained from cord blood. This sequence originates from a newborn girl in good health. The chain is encoded by TRBV7-2 joined to TRBJ2-4, with 10 junctional bases fitting TRBD2. The DNA end is a closer match to TRBJ2-7, so the J assignment may be wrong. The DNA is as follows: TGTGCCAGCAGCTTACTAGCGGGGGCCTTCATTCGCGAGCAGTACTTC. Its translation reads: CASSLLAGAFIREQYF.